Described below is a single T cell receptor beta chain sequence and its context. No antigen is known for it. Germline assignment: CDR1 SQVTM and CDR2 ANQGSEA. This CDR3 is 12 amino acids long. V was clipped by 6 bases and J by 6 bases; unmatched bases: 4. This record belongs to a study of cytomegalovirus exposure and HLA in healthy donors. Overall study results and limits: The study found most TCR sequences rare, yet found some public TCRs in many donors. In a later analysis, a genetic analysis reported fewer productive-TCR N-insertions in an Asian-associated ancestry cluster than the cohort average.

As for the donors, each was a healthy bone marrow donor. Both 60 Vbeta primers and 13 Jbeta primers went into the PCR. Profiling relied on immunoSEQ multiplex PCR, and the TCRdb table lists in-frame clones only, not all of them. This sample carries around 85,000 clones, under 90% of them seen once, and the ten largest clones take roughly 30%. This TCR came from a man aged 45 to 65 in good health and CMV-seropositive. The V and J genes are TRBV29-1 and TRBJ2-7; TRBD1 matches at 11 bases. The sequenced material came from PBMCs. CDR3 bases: TGCAGCGTCGGGACAGGGGGTGGCGAGCAGTACTTC. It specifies CSVGTGGGEQYF.